The 9 T cell receptor beta chains in this list originate from one sample, sequenced in a study of blood T cell repertoires in COVID-19. Sequenced by immunoSEQ multiplex PCR; TCRdb stores in-frame clones only, minus some. Among roughly 190,000 clones listed, 83% were seen once. The sample consisted of peripheral blood. All receptors derive from a woman aged 40 to 49 with acute or convalescent COVID-19.

The chain couples TRBV7-6 to TRBJ2-7; the D gene is possibly TRBD2 (5 bases). Germline CDR1 and CDR2: SGHVS and FNYEAQ. The CDR3 sequence is 13 residues long. Trimming pared 3 bases from V and 1 base from J, leaving 7 bases between. CDR3 residues: CASSFGGSYEQYF. CDR3 DNA: TGTGCCAGCAGCTTCGGAGGATCCTACGAGCAGTACTTC.

This clone was seen only once. The chain joins TRBV5-4 to TRBJ2-1, with TRBD2 as a possible D gene (5 bases). There are 20 residues in the CDR3. V lost 0 bases to trimming and J lost 0 bases, with 22 bases between them. Germline V gene lookup returns CDR1 SGHNT and CDR2 YYREEE (reference sequence). CDR3 amino acids: CASSLERGWRIGSSYNEQFF. CDR3 in DNA: TGTGCCAGCAGCTTGGAGCGCGGATGGAGGATTGGCAGCTCCTACAATGAGCAGTTCTTC.

V usage is TRBV19 and J usage is TRBJ1-4, with 7 bases fitting TRBD1. Germline V gene lookup returns CDR1 LNHDA and CDR2 SQIVND (reference sequence). The CDR3 contains 13 residues. Losses at the gene ends were 3 bases for V and 12 bases for J; bases not matched to a gene: 7. In DNA, the CDR3 is TGTGCCAGTAGTATCTGGGACAGCTCCGAACTGTTTTTT. It specifies CASSIWDSSELFF.

The table lists this clone with a count of one. The chain uses TRBV5-1 and TRBJ2-2, with 8 bases lining up with TRBD2. The CDR3 extends over 14 amino acids. Germline CDR1 and CDR2: SGHRS and YFSETQ. With V trimmed by 5 bases and J by 2 bases, 2 bases remained unmatched. The CDR3: CASRLAANTGELFF. Written as DNA, the CDR3 is TGCGCCAGCAGACTAGCGGCCAACACCGGGGAGCTGTTTTTT.

The J gene is TRBJ1-6, the V gene TRBV9, with TRBD1 as a possible D gene (6 bases). CDR3 size: 15 residues. Trimming pared 3 bases from V and 7 bases from J, leaving 14 bases between. The germline CDR1 and CDR2 sequences are SGDLS and YYNGEE. Here the CDR3 DNA reads TGTGCCAGCAGCGCACAGGGCGCACCGAATTCACCCCTCCACTTT. Its protein product is CASSAQGAPNSPLHF.

This rearrangement joins TRBV21-1 to TRBJ2-3; the table's D call, TRBD2, was not checked against the DNA. TRBV21-1 corresponds to a pseudogene. The CDR3 consists of 15 residues. In DNA, the CDR3 is TGTGCCAGCAGCAAGACTCCGACGGGCACAGATACGCAGTATTTT. Its translation: CASSKTPTGTDTQYF.

This clone occurred a few times. This rearrangement joins TRBV4-2 to TRBJ1-2; TRBD1 might be the D (5 bases). V was cut by 0 bases and J by 5 bases, with 10 bases left in between. Germline V CDR1 and CDR2: LGHNA, YNFKEQ. This CDR3 has 14 amino acids. The DNA of the CDR3 is TGTGCCAGCAGCCAAGATATCAGGGAATATGGCTACACCTTC. It translates to CASSQDIREYGYTF.

The chain links TRBV5-1 to TRBJ2-2; a possible D gene is TRBD1 (5 bases). V lost 2 bases, J lost 3 bases, and 8 bases lay in between. The CDR3 runs 14 residues. Germline loops: CDR1 SGHRS, CDR2 YFSETQ. The CDR3, as DNA: TGCGCCAGCAGCTTTGGGGCTGACACCGGGGAGCTGTTTTTT. Protein sequence: CASSFGADTGELFF. The variable domain in full, completed from reference TRBV5-1 and TRBJ2-2, reads KAGVTQTPRYLIKTRGQQVTLSCSPISGHRSVSWYQQTPGQGLQFLFEYFSETQRNKGNFPGRFSGRQFSNSRSEMNVSTLELGDSALYLCASSFGADTGELFFGEGSRLTVL.

This chain uses TRBV3-1 (or the pseudogene TRBV3-2) with TRBJ2-7, with 7 bases identical to TRBD2. CDR3 size: 17 residues. The germline V gene encodes CDR1 LGHDT and CDR2 YNNKEL (reference sequence). V shed 0 bases, J shed 9 bases, and the junction held 17 bases outside the gene matches. The CDR3 region is CASSQDEFGERGLGQYF. CDR3 sequence (DNA): TGTGCCAGCAGCCAAGATGAGTTTGGAGAGCGGGGCCTGGGGCAGTACTTC.